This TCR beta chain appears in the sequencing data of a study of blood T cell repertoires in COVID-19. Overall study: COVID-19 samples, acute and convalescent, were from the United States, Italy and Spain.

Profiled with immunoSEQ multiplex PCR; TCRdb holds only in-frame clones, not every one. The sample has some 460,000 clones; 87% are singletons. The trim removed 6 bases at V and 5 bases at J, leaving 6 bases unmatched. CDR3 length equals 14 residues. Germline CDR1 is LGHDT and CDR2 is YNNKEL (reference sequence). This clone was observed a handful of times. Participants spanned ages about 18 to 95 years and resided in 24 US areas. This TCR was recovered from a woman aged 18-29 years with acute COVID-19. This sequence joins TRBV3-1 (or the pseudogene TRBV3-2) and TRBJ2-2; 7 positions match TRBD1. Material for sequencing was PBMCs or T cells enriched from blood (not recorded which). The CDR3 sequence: CASRPGTETGELFF. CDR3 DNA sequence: TGTGCCAGCAGACCCGGGACAGAGACCGGGGAGCTGTTTTTT.